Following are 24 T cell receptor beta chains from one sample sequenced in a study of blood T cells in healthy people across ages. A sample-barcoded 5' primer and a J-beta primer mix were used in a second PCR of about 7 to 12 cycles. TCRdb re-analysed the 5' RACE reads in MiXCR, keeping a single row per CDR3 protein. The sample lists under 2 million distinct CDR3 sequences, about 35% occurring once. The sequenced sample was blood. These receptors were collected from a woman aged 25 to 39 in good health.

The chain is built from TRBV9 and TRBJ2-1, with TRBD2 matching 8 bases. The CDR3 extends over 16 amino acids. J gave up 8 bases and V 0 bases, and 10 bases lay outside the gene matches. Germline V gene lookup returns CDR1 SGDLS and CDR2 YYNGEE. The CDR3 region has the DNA TGTGCCAGCAGCGTAGTGGGTAGCGGGGTGCGGGATGAGCAGTTCTTC. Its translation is CASSVVGSGVRDEQFF.

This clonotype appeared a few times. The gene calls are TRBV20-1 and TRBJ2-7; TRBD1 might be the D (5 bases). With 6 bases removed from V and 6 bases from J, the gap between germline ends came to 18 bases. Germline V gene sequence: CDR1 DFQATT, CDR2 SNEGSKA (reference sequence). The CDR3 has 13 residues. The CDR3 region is CSARPPGRREQYF. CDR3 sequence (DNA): TGCAGTGCCCGCCCCCCAGGGCGTCGCGAGCAGTACTTC.

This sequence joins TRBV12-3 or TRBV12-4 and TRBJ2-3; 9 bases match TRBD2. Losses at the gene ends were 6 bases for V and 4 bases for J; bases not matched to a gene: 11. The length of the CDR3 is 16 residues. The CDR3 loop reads CASRSQGLANADTQYF. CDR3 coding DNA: TGTGCCAGCAGATCCCAGGGACTAGCTAACGCAGATACGCAGTATTTT.

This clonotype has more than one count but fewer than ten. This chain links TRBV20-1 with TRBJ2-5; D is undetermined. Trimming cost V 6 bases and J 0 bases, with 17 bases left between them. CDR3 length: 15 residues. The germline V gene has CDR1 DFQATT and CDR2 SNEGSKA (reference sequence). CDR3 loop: CSAPRVGWYQETQYF. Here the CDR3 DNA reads TGCAGTGCCCCCCGGGTGGGATGGTACCAAGAGACCCAGTACTTC.

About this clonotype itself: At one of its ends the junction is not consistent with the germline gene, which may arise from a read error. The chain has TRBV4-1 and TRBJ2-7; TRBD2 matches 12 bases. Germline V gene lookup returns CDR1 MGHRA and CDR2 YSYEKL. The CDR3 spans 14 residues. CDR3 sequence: CAGSQGLAGYEQYF. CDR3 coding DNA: TGCGCCGGCAGCCAAGGACTAGCGGGGTACGAGCAGTACTTC.

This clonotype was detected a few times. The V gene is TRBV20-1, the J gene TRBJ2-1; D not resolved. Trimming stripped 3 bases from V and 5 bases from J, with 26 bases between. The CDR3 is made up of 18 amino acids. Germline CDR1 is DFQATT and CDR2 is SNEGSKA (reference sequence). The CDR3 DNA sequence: TGCAGTGCTAGCATTCCGGTCTTTGTAGCTCCGTTGAACAATGAGCAGTTCTTC. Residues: CSASIPVFVAPLNNEQFF.

The CDR3 reads CASSYSDGSSYEQYF. The DNA for the CDR3 is TGTGCCAGCAGCTACTCGGACGGGAGCTCCTACGAGCAGTACTTC. The genes are TRBV11-2 and TRBJ2-7; tentative D call: TRBD2 (6 bases). The CDR3 runs 15 residues. Germline CDR1 and CDR2: SGHAT and FQNNGV. V shed 4 bases and J shed 0 bases, with 13 bases lying between them.

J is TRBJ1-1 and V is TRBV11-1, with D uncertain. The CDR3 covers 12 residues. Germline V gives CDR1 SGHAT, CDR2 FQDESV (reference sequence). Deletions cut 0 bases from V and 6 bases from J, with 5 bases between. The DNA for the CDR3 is TGTGCCAGCAGCTTAGCGACGTCTGAAGCTTTCTTT. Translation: CASSLATSEAFF.

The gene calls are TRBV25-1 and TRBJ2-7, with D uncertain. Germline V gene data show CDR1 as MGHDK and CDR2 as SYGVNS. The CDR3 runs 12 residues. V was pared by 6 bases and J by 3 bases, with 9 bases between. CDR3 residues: CASSTPDYEQYF. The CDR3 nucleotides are TGTGCCAGCAGCACCCCCGACTACGAGCAGTACTTC.

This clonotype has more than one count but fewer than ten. The CDR3 bases are TGTGCCAGCAACCCAGGGGCTCTTAACTATGGCTACACCTTC. Translated: CASNPGALNYGYTF. The J gene is TRBJ1-2, the V gene TRBV7-9, with D perhaps TRBD1 (6 bases). Per the germline V gene, CDR1 is SEHNR and CDR2 is FQNEAQ (reference sequence). The ends were cut back, 7 bases at V and 1 base at J, with 13 bases in the middle. The CDR3 extends over 14 amino acids.

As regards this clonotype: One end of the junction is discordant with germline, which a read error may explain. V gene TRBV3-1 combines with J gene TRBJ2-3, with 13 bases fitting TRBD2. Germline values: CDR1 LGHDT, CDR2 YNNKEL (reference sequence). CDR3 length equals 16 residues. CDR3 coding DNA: TGTGCCAACAGCGGACTAGCGGGGGCTAGCACAGATACGCAGTATTTT. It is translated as CANSGLAGASTDTQYF.

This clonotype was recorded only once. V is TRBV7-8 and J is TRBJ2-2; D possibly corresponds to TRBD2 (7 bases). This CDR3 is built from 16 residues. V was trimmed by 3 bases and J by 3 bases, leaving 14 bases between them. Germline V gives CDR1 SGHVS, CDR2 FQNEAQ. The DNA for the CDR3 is TGTGCCAGCAGCTTCGACGGGGGGCAATACACCGGGGAGCTGTTTTTT. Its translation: CASSFDGGQYTGELFF.

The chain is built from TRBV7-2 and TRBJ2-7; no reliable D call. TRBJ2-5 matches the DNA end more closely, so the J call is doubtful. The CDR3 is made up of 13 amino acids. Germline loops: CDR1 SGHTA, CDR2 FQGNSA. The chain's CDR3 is CASSFFRVETQYF. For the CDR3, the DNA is TGTGCCAGCAGCTTCTTCCGTGTGGAGACCCAGTACTTC.

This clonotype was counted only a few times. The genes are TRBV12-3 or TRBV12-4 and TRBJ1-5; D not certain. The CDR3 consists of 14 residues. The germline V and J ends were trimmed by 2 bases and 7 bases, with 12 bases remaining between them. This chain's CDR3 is CASSLSGVRQPQHF. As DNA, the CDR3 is TGTGCCAGCAGTTTAAGTGGGGTCCGCCAGCCCCAGCATTTT.

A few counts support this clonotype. DNA for the CDR3: TGCGCCAGCAGCCAAGATTACACCGGGGAGCTGTTTTTT. It translates to CASSQDYTGELFF. V usage is TRBV4-1 and J usage is TRBJ2-2; D not certain. The ends were cut back, 0 bases at V and 3 bases at J, with 2 bases in the middle. This CDR3 comprises 13 residues. Per germline, CDR1 MGHRA and CDR2 YSYEKL.

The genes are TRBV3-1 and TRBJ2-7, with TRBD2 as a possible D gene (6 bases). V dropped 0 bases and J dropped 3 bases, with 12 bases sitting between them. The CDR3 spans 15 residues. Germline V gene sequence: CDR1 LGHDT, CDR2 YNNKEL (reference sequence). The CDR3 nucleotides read TGTGCCAGCAGCCAAGAAAAGCGGAGGGACTACGAGCAGTACTTC. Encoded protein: CASSQEKRRDYEQYF.

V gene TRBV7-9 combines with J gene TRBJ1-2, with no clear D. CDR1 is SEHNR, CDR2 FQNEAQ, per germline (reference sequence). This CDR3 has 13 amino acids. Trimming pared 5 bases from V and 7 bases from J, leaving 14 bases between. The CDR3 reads CASSPLGLAGYTF. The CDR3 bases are TGTGCCAGCAGCCCCCTCGGGCTGGCTGGCTACACCTTC.

For the CDR3, the DNA is TGTGCCAGCAGCTTAGTCGGGCAGGGGGGAATTGTTGAGCAGTTCTTC. It encodes CASSLVGQGGIVEQFF. V and J are TRBV11-2 and TRBJ2-1; weak D call: TRBD1 (7 bases). The V gene's germline CDR1 is SGHAT and CDR2 FQNNGV. The CDR3 spans 16 residues. Trimming took off 1 base at V and 9 bases at J, with 19 bases between the two ends.

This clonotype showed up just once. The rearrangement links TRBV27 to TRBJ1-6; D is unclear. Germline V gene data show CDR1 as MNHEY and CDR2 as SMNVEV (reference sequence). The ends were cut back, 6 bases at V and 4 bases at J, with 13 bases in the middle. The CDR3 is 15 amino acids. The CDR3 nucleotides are TGTGCCAGCAGAACGGTGGAGAGGTATAATTCACCCCTCCACTTT. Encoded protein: CASRTVERYNSPLHF.

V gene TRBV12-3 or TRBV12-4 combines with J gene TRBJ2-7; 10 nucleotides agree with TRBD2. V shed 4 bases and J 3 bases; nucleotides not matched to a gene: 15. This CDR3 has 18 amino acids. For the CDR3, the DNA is TGTGCCAGCAGTTCTAGGGGTTGGCTAGCGGGAGTTTACTACGAGCAGTACTTC. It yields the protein CASSSRGWLAGVYYEQYF.

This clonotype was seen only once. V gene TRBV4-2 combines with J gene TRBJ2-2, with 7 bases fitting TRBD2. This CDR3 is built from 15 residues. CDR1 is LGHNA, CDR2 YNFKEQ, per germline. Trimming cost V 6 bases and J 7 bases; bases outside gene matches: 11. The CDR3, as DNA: TGTGCCAGCAGGGGACGGGGAGGGGAAGGCGGGGAGCTGTTTTTT. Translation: CASRGRGGEGGELFF.

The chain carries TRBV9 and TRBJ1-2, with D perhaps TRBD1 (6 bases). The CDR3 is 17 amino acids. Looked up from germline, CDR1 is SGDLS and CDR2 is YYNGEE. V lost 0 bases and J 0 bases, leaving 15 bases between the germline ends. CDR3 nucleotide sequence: TGTGCCAGCAGCGTAGAAGTTACAGGGACCTCTAACTATGGCTACACCTTC. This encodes CASSVEVTGTSNYGYTF.

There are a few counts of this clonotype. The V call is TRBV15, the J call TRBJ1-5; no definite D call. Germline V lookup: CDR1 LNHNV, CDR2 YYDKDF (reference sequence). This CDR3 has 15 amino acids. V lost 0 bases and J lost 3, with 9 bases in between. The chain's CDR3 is CATSREGGNNQPQHF. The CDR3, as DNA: TGTGCCACCAGCAGAGAGGGAGGTAACAATCAGCCCCAGCATTTT.

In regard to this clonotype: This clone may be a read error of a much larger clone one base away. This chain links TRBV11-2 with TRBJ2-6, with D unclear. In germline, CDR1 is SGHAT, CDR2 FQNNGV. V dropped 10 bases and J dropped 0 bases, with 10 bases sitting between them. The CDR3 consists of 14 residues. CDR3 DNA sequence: TGTGCCAACACCCTGGTCTCTGGGGCCAACGTCCTGACTTTC. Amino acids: CANTLVSGANVLTF.